This passage covers 13 T cell receptor beta chains from one sample sequenced in a study of T cell responses to AZD1222 COVID-19 vaccine. The protocol was immunoSEQ multiplex PCR, while the TCRdb copy is restricted to in-frame clones and leaves out a portion. Among tens of thousands of clones listed, roughly 78% were seen once. The sequencing here drew on peripheral blood, taken on day 0 of AZD1222 vaccination. These receptors were taken from an adult in good health.

The rearrangement joins TRBV7-9 to TRBJ1-3; D may be TRBD1 (6 bases). Germline V lookup: CDR1 SEHNR, CDR2 FQNEAQ (reference sequence). Trimming stripped 4 bases from V and 9 bases from J, with 16 bases between. This CDR3 is 14 amino acids long. The CDR3 protein is CASSSSGGHTTIYF. In DNA, the CDR3 is TGTGCCAGCAGCTCTTCTGGGGGGCACACCACCATATATTTT.

The gene calls are TRBV19 and TRBJ1-6, with 9 bases that match TRBD1. V shed 3 bases, J shed 9 bases, and the junction held 9 bases outside the gene matches. This CDR3 is built from 16 residues. Germline V gene sequence: CDR1 LNHDA, CDR2 SQIVND (reference sequence). The CDR3 DNA sequence: TGTGCCAGTAGTATCCGGGACAGGGTGGGTAGTTCACCCCTCCACTTT. Protein sequence: CASSIRDRVGSSPLHF.

The chain carries TRBV14 and TRBJ1-1; D gene ambiguous. Deletions cut 1 base from V and 4 bases from J, with 10 bases between. CDR1 and CDR2 from the germline V gene are SGHDN and FVKESK. This CDR3 has 14 amino acids. This CDR3 is CASSQGWGGTEAFF. The CDR3 DNA reads as TGTGCCAGCAGCCAAGGTTGGGGTGGCACTGAAGCTTTCTTT.

The DNA of the CDR3 is TGTGCCAGCAGTGAAACAGGGGGCAAGCCCCAGCATTTT. It specifies CASSETGGKPQHF. The chain carries TRBV6-1 and TRBJ1-5; 9 nucleotides align to TRBD1. CDR1 is MNHNS and CDR2 is SASEGT in the germline V gene. This CDR3 has 13 residues. Unmatched junction bases numbered 1, after V lost 2 bases and J lost 8 bases.

The chain uses TRBV28 and TRBJ1-2; possible D gene TRBD1, 6 bases. This CDR3 has 17 residues. V was trimmed by 2 bases and J by 0 bases, leaving 16 bases between them. Germline V gives CDR1 MDHEN, CDR2 SYDVKM. CDR3 loop: CASSLGGAGETNYGYTF. The CDR3 DNA sequence: TGTGCCAGCAGTTTAGGGGGGGCAGGGGAGACTAACTATGGCTACACCTTC.

Here the CDR3 reads CASSIIASSTDTQYF. Written as DNA, the CDR3 is TGCGCCAGCTCCATAATAGCTTCTAGCACAGATACGCAGTATTTT. The chain combines TRBV5-1 with TRBJ2-3; D is ambiguous. The CDR3 covers 15 residues. The V end was cut by 7 bases, the J end by 0 bases, with 15 bases between. Germline CDR1 and CDR2: SGHRS and YFSETQ.

The chain employs TRBV18 and TRBJ1-3; 9 bases are shared with TRBD1. CDR1 and CDR2 (germline): KGHSH, LQKENI. CDR3 size: 14 residues. The trim removed 5 bases at V and 8 bases at J, leaving 7 bases unmatched. The CDR3, as DNA: TGTGCCAGCTCATCACGGGACAGGGAGGACACCATATATTTT. Translated: CASSSRDREDTIYF.

V gene TRBV5-1 combines with J gene TRBJ1-1; D is unresolved. Germline lookup yields CDR1 SGHRS and CDR2 YFSETQ. This CDR3 comprises 15 residues. Trimming pared 0 bases from V and 0 bases from J, leaving 9 bases between. CDR3 DNA: TGCGCCAGCAGCTTGGCCCCGGGTATGAACACTGAAGCTTTCTTT. As protein: CASSLAPGMNTEAFF.

The genes are TRBV6-5 and TRBJ2-7; 7 bases match TRBD2. Trimming took 4 bases from V and 6 from J; bases not matched to a gene: 12. The germline V gene has CDR1 MNHEY and CDR2 SVGAGI. The length of the CDR3 is 15 residues. CDR3 in amino acids: CASSLNQRGDSEQYV. The CDR3 DNA is TGTGCCAGCAGTTTAAACCAGCGGGGAGACAGCGAGCAGTACGTC.

V gene TRBV7-9 combines with J gene TRBJ2-7; 7 nucleotides agree with TRBD1. This CDR3 spans 16 amino acids. Germline assignment: CDR1 SEHNR and CDR2 FQNEAQ (reference sequence). The trim removed 1 base at V and 2 bases at J, leaving 8 bases unmatched. This chain's CDR3 is CASSLGQGNTPYEQYF. CDR3 bases: TGTGCCAGCAGCTTAGGACAGGGCAACACTCCCTACGAGCAGTACTTC.

This chain connects TRBV28 to TRBJ1-2; tentative D call: TRBD1 (6 bases). From germline, CDR1 is MDHEN and CDR2 SYDVKM. Trimming removed 8 bases at V and 0 bases at J, with 19 bases between. The CDR3 contains 16 residues. The CDR3 loop is CASDGSNRVSNYGYTF. CDR3 bases: TGTGCCAGCGACGGGTCTAACAGGGTTTCTAACTATGGCTACACCTTC.

The rearrangement links TRBV4-1 to TRBJ1-1; 8 positions match TRBD1. Trimming removed 4 bases from V and 1 base from J; junction bases left unmatched: 5. The CDR3 sequence is 15 residues long. CDR1 and CDR2 from the germline V gene are MGHRA and YSYEKL. In nucleotides, the CDR3 is TGCGCCAGCAGCCTCGCGGGACAGGCGAACACTGAAGCTTTCTTT. Protein product: CASSLAGQANTEAFF.

The rearrangement uses TRBV18 and TRBJ1-5, with no clear D. V shed 0 bases and J shed 6 bases, with 12 bases lying between them. The CDR3 contains 15 residues. From germline, CDR1 is KGHSH and CDR2 LQKENI. The CDR3 DNA reads as TGTGCCAGCTCACCACCTAGGGCAGTTGGTCAGCCCCAGCATTTT. Translated: CASSPPRAVGQPQHF.